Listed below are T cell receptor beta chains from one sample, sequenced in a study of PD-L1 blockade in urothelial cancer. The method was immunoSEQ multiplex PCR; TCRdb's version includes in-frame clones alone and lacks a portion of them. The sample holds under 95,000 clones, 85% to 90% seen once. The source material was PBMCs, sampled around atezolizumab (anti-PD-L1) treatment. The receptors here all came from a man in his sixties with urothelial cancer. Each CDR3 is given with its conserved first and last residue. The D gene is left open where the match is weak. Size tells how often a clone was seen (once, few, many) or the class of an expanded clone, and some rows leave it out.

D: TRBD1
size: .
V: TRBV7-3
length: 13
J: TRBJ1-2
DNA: TGTGCCAGCAGCCCAACAGGGGTGGATGGCTACACCTTC
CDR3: CASSPTGVDGYTF

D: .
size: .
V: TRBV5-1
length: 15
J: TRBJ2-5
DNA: TGCGCCAGCAGCTTCCGCGGCGGGGAGGAGGAGACCCAGTACTTC
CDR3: CASSFRGGEEETQYF

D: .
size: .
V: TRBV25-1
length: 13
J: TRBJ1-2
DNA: TGTGCCAGCAGTGAACAGGGGTACTATGGCTACACCTTC
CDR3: CASSEQGYYGYTF

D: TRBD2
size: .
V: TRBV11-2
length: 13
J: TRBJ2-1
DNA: TGTGCCAGCGTTCTAGCGGGCGGGGATGAGCAGTTCTTC
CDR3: CASVLAGGDEQFF

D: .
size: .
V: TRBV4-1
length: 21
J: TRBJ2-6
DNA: TGCGCCAGCAGCCAAGCTTATGGTGGAAGGACAGCAATCTCTGGGGCCAACGTCCTGACTTTC
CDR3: CASSQAYGGRTAISGANVLTF

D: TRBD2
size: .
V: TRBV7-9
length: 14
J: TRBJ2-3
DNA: TGTGCCAGCAGCGGCACTAGCGGGGTAAATACGCAGTATTTT
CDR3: CASSGTSGVNTQYF

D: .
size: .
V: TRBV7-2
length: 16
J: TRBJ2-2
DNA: TGTGCCAGCAGCTGGGCCGGGATCCTGAACACCGGGGAGCTGTTTTTT
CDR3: CASSWAGILNTGELFF

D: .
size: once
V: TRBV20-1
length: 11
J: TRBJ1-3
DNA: TGCAGTGCTTCCCAAGGGGACACCATATATTTT
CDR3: CSASQGDTIYF

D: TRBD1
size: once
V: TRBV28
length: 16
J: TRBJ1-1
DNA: TGTGCCAGCATTCTGTATCTGGGACAGGTGAACACTGAAGCTTTCTTT
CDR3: CASILYLGQVNTEAFF

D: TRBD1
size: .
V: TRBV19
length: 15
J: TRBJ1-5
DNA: TGTGCCAGTAGGCAAGACAGGGGTGGCAATCAGCCCCAGCATTTT
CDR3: CASRQDRGGNQPQHF

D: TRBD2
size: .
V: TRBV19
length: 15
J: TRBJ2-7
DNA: TGTGCCAGTAGTATTTCAAGCGGGAGAAGGCACGAGCAGTACTTC
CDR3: CASSISSGRRHEQYF

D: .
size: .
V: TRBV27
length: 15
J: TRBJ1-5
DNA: TGTGCCAGCAAAACTTACAGGGTAGGGGGTCAGCCCCAGCATTTT
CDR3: CASKTYRVGGQPQHF

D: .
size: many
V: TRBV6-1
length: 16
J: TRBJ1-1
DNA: TGTGCCAGCAGTGAAGCAGGAGGGACGGGGAACACTGAAGCTTTCTTT
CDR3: CASSEAGGTGNTEAFF

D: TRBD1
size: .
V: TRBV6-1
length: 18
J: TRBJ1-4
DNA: TGTGCCAGCAGTGAAGCGCTTGGCAGGGGGCGAATGGTTGAAAAACTGTTTTTT
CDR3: CASSEALGRGRMVEKLFF

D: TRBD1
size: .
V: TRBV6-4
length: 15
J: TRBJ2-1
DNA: TGTGCCAGCAGCAGACAGGGGAGCTCCTACAATGAGCAGTTCTTC
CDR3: CASSRQGSSYNEQFF

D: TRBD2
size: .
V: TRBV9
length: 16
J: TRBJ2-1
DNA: TGTGCCAGCAGCGTACGCACTAGCGGGAGTTACAATGAGCAGTTCTTC
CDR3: CASSVRTSGSYNEQFF

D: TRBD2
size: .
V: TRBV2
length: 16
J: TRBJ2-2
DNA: TGTGCCAGCAGGGGGTCTAGCGGGGCGTGGACCGGGGAGCTGTTTTTT
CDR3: CASRGSSGAWTGELFF

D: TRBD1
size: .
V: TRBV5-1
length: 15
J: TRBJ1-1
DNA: TGCGCCAGCAGCTTGGCCAATACAGGGGTTACTGAAGCTTTCTTT
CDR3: CASSLANTGVTEAFF

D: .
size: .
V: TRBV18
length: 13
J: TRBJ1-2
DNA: TGTGCCAGCTCACTACTACGTGACTATGGCTACACCTTC
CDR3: CASSLLRDYGYTF

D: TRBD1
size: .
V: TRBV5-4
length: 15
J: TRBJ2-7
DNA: TGTGCCAGCAGCCCGGGACAGGGTTTCGCCTACGAGCAGTACTTC
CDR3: CASSPGQGFAYEQYF

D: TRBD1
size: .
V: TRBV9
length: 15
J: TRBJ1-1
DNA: TGTGCCAGCAGCGTAGCGGAATTGGGGACAGGGTTGGCTTTCTTT
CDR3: CASSVAELGTGLAFF

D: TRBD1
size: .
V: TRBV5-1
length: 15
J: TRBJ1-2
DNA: TGCGCCAGCAGTCGGGGGACAGGGGATAACTATGGCTACACCTTC
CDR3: CASSRGTGDNYGYTF

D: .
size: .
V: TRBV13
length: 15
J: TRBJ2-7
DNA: TGTGCCAGCAGCTCTAACCGGGACTTCTCCTACGAGCAGTACTTC
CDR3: CASSSNRDFSYEQYF

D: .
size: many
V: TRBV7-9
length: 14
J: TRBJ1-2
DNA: TGTGCCAGCAGCCCCCAGGGGATTTTACGTGGCTACACCTTC
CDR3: CASSPQGILRGYTF

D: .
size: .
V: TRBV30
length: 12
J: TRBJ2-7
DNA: TGTGCCTGGAGTGTCATGGCAGGGGAGCAGTACTTC
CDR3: CAWSVMAGEQYF

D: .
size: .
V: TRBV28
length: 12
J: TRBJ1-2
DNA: TGTGCCAGCAGTTTGGGGGGTTATGGCTACACCTTC
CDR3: CASSLGGYGYTF

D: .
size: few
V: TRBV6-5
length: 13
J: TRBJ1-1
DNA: TGTGCCAGCAGTTTCGCAGTGAACACTGAAGCTTTCTTT
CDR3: CASSFAVNTEAFF

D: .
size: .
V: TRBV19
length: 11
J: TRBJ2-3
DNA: TGTGCCACCAGTACAGCAGATACGCAGTATTTT
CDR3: CATSTADTQYF

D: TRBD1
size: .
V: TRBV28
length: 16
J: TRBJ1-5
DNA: TGTGCCAGCAGTTTCCAAACCGGACAGGGAGGCCAGCCCCAGCATTTT
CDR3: CASSFQTGQGGQPQHF

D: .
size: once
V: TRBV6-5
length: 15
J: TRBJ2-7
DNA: TGTGCCAGCAGTTACAGGGGGAAGGGCTCCTACGAGCAGTACTTC
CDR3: CASSYRGKGSYEQYF

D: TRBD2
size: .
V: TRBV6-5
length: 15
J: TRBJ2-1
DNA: TGTGCCAGCCGACTAGCGGGGGAGTCCTACAATGAGCAGTTCTTC
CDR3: CASRLAGESYNEQFF

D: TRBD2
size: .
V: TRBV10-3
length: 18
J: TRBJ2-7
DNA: TGTGCCATCAGTGAGTCAGCTAGCGGGGGGCCTTTCTCCTACGAGCAGTACTTC
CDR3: CAISESASGGPFSYEQYF

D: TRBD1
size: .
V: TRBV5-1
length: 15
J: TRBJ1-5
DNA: TGCGCCAGCAGCTTGACAGGGGCGTACGATCAGCCCCAGCATTTT
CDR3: CASSLTGAYDQPQHF

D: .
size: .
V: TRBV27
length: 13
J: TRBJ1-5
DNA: TGTGCCAGCAGACCTGCAGGGAATCAGCCCCAGCATTTT
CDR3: CASRPAGNQPQHF

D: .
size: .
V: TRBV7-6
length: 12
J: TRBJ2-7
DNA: TGTGCCAGCAGCTTAGGAAAGAGCGAGCAGTACTTC
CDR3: CASSLGKSEQYF

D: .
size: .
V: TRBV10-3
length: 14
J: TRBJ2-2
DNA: TGTGCCATCAGTGGATCAGGGGACACCGGGGAGCTGTTTTTT
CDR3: CAISGSGDTGELFF

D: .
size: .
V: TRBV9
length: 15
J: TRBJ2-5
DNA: TGTGCCAGCAGCGTAGCCCCGGACAGCCAAGAGACCCAGTACTTC
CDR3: CASSVAPDSQETQYF

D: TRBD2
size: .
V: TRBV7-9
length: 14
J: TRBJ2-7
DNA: TGTGCCAGCAGCGAGAGCGGGGGGCCCTACGAGCAGTACTTC
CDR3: CASSESGGPYEQYF

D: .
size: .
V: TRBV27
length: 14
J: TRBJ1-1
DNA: TGTGCCAGCAGTATCAGGGTTTACGGCGCTGAAGCTTTCTTT
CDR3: CASSIRVYGAEAFF

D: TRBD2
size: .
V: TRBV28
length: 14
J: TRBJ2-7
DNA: TGTGCCAGCAGTGGCGGGGGTAGCTCCTACGAGCAGTACTTC
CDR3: CASSGGGSSYEQYF

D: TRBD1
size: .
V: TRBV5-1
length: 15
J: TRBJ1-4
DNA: TGCGCCAGCAGCGGAGGGACAGGGCGGTTGCAAAAACTGTTTTTT
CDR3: CASSGGTGRLQKLFF

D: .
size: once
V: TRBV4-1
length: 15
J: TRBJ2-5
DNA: TGCGCCAGCAGCCAAGAGAGGGAGGAGGGGGAGACCCAGTACTTC
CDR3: CASSQEREEGETQYF

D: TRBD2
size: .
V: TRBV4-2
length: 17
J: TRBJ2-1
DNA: TGTGCCAGCAGCCAAGAAACTAGCGGGGTCTCCTACAATGAGCAGTTCTTC
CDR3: CASSQETSGVSYNEQFF

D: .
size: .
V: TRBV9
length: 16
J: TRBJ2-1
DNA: TGTGCCAGCAGCCCGACACAACAGGGGGGGAGGGGTGAGCAGTTCTTC
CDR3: CASSPTQQGGRGEQFF

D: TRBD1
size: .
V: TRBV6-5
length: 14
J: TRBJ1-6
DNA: TGTGCCAGCGGCCGGGACAGGGGTAATTCACCCCTCCACTTT
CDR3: CASGRDRGNSPLHF

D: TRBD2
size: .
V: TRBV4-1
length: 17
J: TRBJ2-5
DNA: TGCGCCAGCAGCCAAGATCGAGCTAGCGGGAAACAAGAGACCCAGTACTTC
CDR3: CASSQDRASGKQETQYF

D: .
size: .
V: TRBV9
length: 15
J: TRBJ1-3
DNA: TGTGCCAGCAGCGCACGGACATCCCAGGGGAACACCATATATTTT
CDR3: CASSARTSQGNTIYF

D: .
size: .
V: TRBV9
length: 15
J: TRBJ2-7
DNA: TGTGCCAGCAGCCCCGCTCTCTCAGGGACCTACGAGCAGTACTTC
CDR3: CASSPALSGTYEQYF

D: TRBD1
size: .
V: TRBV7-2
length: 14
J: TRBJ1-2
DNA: TGTGCCAGCAGCCCGCCCGGGACAGACTATGGCTACACCTTC
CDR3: CASSPPGTDYGYTF

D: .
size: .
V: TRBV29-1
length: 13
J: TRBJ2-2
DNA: TGCAGCGTCAACAGGGTGGACACCGGGGAGCTGTTTTTT
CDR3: CSVNRVDTGELFF

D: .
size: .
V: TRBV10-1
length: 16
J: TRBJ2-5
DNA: TGCGCCAGCAGCTTCGGACAGCGAGGCCATCGAGAGACCCAGTACTTC
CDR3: CASSFGQRGHRETQYF

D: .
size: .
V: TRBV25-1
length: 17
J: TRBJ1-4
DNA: TGTGCCAGCAGTGAAGCGGAAACTGGGTTGGTCGGAGAAAAACTGTTTTTT
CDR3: CASSEAETGLVGEKLFF

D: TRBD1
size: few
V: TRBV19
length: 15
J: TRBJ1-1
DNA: TGTGCCAGTAAATCATCAGGGGGCTTTGCCACTGAAGCTTTCTTT
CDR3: CASKSSGGFATEAFF